This T cell receptor beta chain was captured in a study of shared clonotypes between healthy human individuals. CDR1 is MDHEN and CDR2 is SYDVKM in the germline V gene. V gave up 3 bases and J gave up 4 bases, with 13 bases separating them. The CDR3 has 14 amino acids. Assay used: immunoSEQ multiplex PCR; TCRdb lists only in-frame clones, some missing. This table holds 450,000 to 650,000 clones, around 80% found once. This sequence joins TRBV28 and TRBJ2-7; D remains ambiguous. This receptor was identified in a woman between 40 and 50 years old in good health. Some clones in this sample may be carry-over from other donors' samples. The sample comprised PBMCs. CDR3 DNA: TGTGCCAGCAGTTTTGTTGGCGGAGAGTACGAGCAGTACTTC. This gives the protein CASSFVGGEYEQYF.